The entry that follows covers one TCR beta chain sequence. Its antigen remains unidentified. The source of the sample is a study of blood T cells in healthy people across ages. The germline V gene has CDR1 ENHRY and CDR2 SYGVKD. Trimming at V came to 7 bases and at J to 3 bases, leaving 10 bases not matched to a gene. CDR3 size: 16 residues. PCR was performed a second time for roughly 7 to 11 cycles using a sample-barcoded 5' primer and a J-beta primer mix. One entry per CDR3 protein results from TCRdb running MiXCR on the 5' RACE reads. The sample yields fewer than 1.5 million distinct CDR3 sequences, 35% to 45% seen once. Findings and caveats of the study: Strong correlation linked observed beta diversity and percent naive T cells.

The chain joins TRBV10-3 to TRBJ2-1, with 9 bases aligning to TRBD2. Sequenced material: blood. This TCR derives from a young woman in good health. The CDR3 coding sequence is TGTGCCATCACCAGCATAGCGGGAGCCCGCTACAATGAGCAGTTCTTC. Protein: CAITSIAGARYNEQFF.